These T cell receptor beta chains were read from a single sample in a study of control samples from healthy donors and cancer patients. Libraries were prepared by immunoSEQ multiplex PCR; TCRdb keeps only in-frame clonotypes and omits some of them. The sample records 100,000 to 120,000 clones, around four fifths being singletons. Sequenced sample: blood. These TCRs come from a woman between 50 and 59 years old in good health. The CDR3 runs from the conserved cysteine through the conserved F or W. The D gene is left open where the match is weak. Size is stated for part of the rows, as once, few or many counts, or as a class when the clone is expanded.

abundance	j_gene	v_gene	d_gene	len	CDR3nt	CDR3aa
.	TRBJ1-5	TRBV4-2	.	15	TGTGCCAGCAGCCAAGAAGACAGTAGCAATCAGCCCCAGCATTTT	CASSQEDSSNQPQHF
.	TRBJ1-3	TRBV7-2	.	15	TGTGCCAGCAGCTCCGCGACAGTCTCTGGAAACACCATATATTTT	CASSSATVSGNTIYF
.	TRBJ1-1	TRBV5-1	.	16	TGCGCCAGCAGCTTGGGTGGCGGGGGATCGAACACTGAAGCTTTCTTT	CASSLGGGGSNTEAFF
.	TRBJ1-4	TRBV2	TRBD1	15	TGTGCCAGCAGTGTACTACAGGGGTCAAGCGAAAAACTGTTTTTT	CASSVLQGSSEKLFF
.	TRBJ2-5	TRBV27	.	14	TGTGCCAGCAGTCCGCAGACAGTTCAAGAGACCCAGTACTTC	CASSPQTVQETQYF
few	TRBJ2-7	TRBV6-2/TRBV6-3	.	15	TGTGCCAGCAGTTACCCCGACGGATCTACCTACGAGCAGTACTTC	CASSYPDGSTYEQYF
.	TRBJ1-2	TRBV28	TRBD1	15	TGTGCCAGCAGGCCACACGGGACAGCTAACTATGGCTACACCTTC	CASRPHGTANYGYTF
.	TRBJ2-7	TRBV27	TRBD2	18	TGTGCCAGCAGTTTAGAGGGACCGGGAGGGAGGGTAACCTACGAGCAGTACTTC	CASSLEGPGGRVTYEQYF
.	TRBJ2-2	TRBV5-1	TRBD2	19	TGCGCCAGCAGTTATCGCGGGACTAGCGGGGATGCGGGCACCGGGGAGCTGTTTTTT	CASSYRGTSGDAGTGELFF
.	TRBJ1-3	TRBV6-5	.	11	TGTGCCAGCAGTTTTGGAAACACCATATATTTT	CASSFGNTIYF
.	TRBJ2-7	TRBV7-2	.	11	TGTGCCAGCAGCTCCGTCTCAGGGCAGTACTTC	CASSSVSGQYF
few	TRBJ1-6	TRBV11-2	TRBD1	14	TGTGCCAGCAGGAGGACAGGGGGTAATTCACCCCTCCACTTT	CASRRTGGNSPLHF
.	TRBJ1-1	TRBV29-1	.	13	TGCAGCGTTGCCAGGGGAGGGGACACTGAAGCTTTCTTT	CSVARGGDTEAFF
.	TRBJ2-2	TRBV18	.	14	TGTGCCAGCTCACCCAGTCGGGAGTCCGGGGAGCTGTTTTTT	CASSPSRESGELFF
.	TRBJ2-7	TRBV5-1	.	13	TGCGCCAGCAGCTTGGAAGGGGCCTACGAGCAGTACTTC	CASSLEGAYEQYF
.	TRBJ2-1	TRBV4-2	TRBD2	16	TGTGCCAGCAGCGCAAATCTAGCGGGAGGGGGCGATGAGCAGTTCTTC	CASSANLAGGGDEQFF
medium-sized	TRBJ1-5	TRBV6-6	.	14	TGTGCCAGCAGTTATTCGGACACCGATCAGCCCCAGCATTTT	CASSYSDTDQPQHF
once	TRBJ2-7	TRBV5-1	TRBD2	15	TGCGCCAGCAGCTTGGCCGCTAGCGGGAGGGATGAGCAGTACTTC	CASSLAASGRDEQYF
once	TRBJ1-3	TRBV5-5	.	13	TGTGCCAGCAGCCGAAGCTCTGGAAACACCATATATTTT	CASSRSSGNTIYF
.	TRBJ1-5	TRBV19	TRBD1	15	TGTGCCAGTAGTAGGGACAGGGGAGGAAGTCAGCCCCAGCATTTT	CASSRDRGGSQPQHF
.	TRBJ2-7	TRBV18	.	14	TGTGCCAGCTCACCTGAGACAAATGCCTACGAGCAGTACTTC	CASSPETNAYEQYF
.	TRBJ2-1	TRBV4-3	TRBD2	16	TGCGCCAGCAGCCAAGTCGGACTAGCGGTCTACAATGAGCAGTTCTTC	CASSQVGLAVYNEQFF
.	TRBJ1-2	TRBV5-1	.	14	TGCGCCAGCAGGAGGGAGGGGGGTACCTATGGCTACACCTTC	CASRREGGTYGYTF
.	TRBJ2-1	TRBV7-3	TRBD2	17	TGTGCCAGCAGCTTCAATAGCGGGGGGGCAGGAACCAATGAGCAGTTCTTC	CASSFNSGGAGTNEQFF
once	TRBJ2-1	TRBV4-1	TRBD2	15	TGCGCCAGCAGCTGGACTAGCGGGGGGTACAATGAGCAGTTCTTC	CASSWTSGGYNEQFF
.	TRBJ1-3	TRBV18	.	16	TGTGCCAGCTCACCACCCGGGACCCCTTCTGGAAACACCATATATTTT	CASSPPGTPSGNTIYF
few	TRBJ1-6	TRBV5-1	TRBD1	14	TGCGCCAGCAGCAGGACAGGGGGGGATTCACCCCTCCACTTT	CASSRTGGDSPLHF
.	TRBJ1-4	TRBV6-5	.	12	TGTGCCAGCAGTTACGACAATGAAAAACTGTTTTTT	CASSYDNEKLFF
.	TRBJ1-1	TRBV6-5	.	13	TGTGCCAGCAGGGATGGGTTCCATGGACGAGCTTTCTTT	CASRDGFHGRAFF
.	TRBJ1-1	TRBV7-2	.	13	TGTGCCAGCAGCATCTGGTTGAACACTGAAGCTTTCTTT	CASSIWLNTEAFF
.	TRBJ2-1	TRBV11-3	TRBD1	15	TGTGCCAGCAGCTTACTCCGGGACAGGGGTTATGAGCAGTTCTTC	CASSLLRDRGYEQFF
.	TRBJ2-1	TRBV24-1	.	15	TGTGCCACCAGTGAAGAGGGGGGGTCCTACAATGAGCAGTTCTTC	CATSEEGGSYNEQFF
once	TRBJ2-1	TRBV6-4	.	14	TGTGCCAGCAGTGATGGATTAAGGGACAATGAGCAGTTCTTC	CASSDGLRDNEQFF
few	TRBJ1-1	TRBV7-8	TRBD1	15	TGTGCCAGCAGCATTAGGACAGGTCCTAACACTGAAGCTTTCTTT	CASSIRTGPNTEAFF
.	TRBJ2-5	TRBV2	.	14	TGTGCCAGCACTCGAGGTGGGGCAGGAGAGACCCAGTACTTC	CASTRGGAGETQYF
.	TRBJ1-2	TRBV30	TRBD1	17	TGTGCCTGGAGTAGGGACAGTGACTGGAGCCCTAACTATGGCTACACCTTC	CAWSRDSDWSPNYGYTF
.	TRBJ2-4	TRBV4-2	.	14	TGTGCCAGCAGCCAAGCGGGAGCCAAAAACATTCAGTACTTC	CASSQAGAKNIQYF
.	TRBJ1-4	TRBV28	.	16	TGTGCCAGCAGTTTGACAGAACCTGCAACTAATGAAAAACTGTTTTTT	CASSLTEPATNEKLFF
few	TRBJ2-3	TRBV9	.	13	TGTGCCAGCAGCCTAGGATTGGGAGATACGCAGTATTTT	CASSLGLGDTQYF
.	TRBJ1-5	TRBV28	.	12	TGTGCCAGCGAAGACGGCAATCAGCCCCAGCATTTT	CASEDGNQPQHF
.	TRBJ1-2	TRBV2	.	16	TGTGCCAGCAGCGAAACGGGTCGGGCAGCTAACTATGGCTACACCTTC	CASSETGRAANYGYTF
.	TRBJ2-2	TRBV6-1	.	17	TGTGCCAGCAGTGGGGGGCGGGCAGGGGTGAACACCGGGGAGCTGTTTTTT	CASSGGRAGVNTGELFF
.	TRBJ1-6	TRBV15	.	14	TGTGCCACCAGCAGAGGGGGGGATAATTCACCCCTCCACTTT	CATSRGGDNSPLHF
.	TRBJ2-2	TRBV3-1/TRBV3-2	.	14	TGTGCCAGCAGCCAAGATCGAGCGGCCGGGGAGCTGTTTTTT	CASSQDRAAGELFF
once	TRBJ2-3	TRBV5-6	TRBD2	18	TGTGCCAGCAGCCAAACCTTTCAATTAGCGGGAGATCGAGGTACGCAGTATTTT	CASSQTFQLAGDRGTQYF
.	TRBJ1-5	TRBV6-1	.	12	TGTGCCAGCAGTGACCCCAATCAGCCCCAGCATTTT	CASSDPNQPQHF